This T cell receptor (beta chain) was found in a study of identical twins. The study, taken as a whole, reports: Beta out-of-frame sequences showed weaker excess twin sharing. The abundant beta clonotypes from cord blood had fewer insertions, and memory repertoires had none of this.

Healthy Caucasians made up all donors. The cDNA had a unique molecular identifier and a template-switch universal primer site. TCRdb itself ran the 5' RACE reads through MiXCR, one entry per CDR3 protein. The data show some 1,700,000 distinct CDR3 sequences, 25% to 35% seen once. This clonotype has a handful of counts. Its antigen is not known. Trimming removed 1 base at V and 6 bases at J, with 13 bases between. Germline V lookup: CDR1 SNHLY, CDR2 FYNNEI. CDR3 length equals 15 residues. Sequencing was carried out using cord blood. The sequence was collected from a newborn girl in good health. V is TRBV2 and J is TRBJ2-1; weak D call: TRBD2 (6 bases). The CDR3 DNA reads as TGTGCCAGCAGTGAAGTGAGACTAGGGTTCAATGAGCAGTTCTTC. This encodes CASSEVRLGFNEQFF. Complete variable domain (other parts from reference TRBV2 and TRBJ2-1): EPEVTQTPSHQVTQMGQEVILRCVPISNHLYFYWYRQILGQKVEFLVSFYNNEISEKSEIFDDQFSVERPDGSNFTLKIRSTKLEDSAMYFCASSEVRLGFNEQFFGPGTRLTVL.